These 25 T cell receptor beta chains originate from one sample sequenced in a study of T cells in Graves' hyperthyroidism and ophthalmopathy. The source material, RNA transcripts, was used to amplify TCR beta CDR3 regions. HTBI primers were the set used in a first-round RT-PCR of the TCR CDR3. MiXCR, applied by TCRdb to the multiplex PCR reads, yields one record per CDR3 protein. This sample yields 250,000 to 350,000 distinct CDR3 sequences, of which approximately 21% are seen a single time; around two thirds belongs to the top ten. The sample taken for sequencing was blood. These receptors came from a man aged 25 to 40 with Graves' ophthalmopathy.

In its sample, this clonotype was seen a few times. The chain uses TRBV9 and TRBJ2-5, with 7 nucleotides matching TRBD1. CDR3 length: 13 amino acids. Germline V CDR1 and CDR2: SGDLS, YYNGEE. V was clipped by 4 bases and J by 2 bases; unmatched bases: 2. CDR3 in DNA: TGTGCCAGCAGCATGGGACAGCAAGAGACCCAGTACTTC. Encoded protein: CASSMGQQETQYF.

The rearrangement links TRBV6-1 to TRBJ2-3; TRBD2 agrees at 9 bases. The CDR3 runs to 17 residues. Germline V gives CDR1 MNHNS, CDR2 SASEGT. V was pared by 3 bases and J by 0 bases, with 7 bases of the junction left unmatched. The CDR3 region is CASSDLTSGRSTDTQYF. The CDR3 DNA reads as TGTGCCAGCAGTGATCTCACTAGCGGGCGAAGCACAGATACGCAGTATTTT.

Ten or more counts support this clonotype. V and J are TRBV11-1 and TRBJ1-5, with D possibly matching TRBD1 (5 bases). This CDR3 is 13 amino acids long. V lost 5 bases and J lost 7, with 12 bases in between. CDR1 and CDR2 (germline): SGHAT, FQDESV (reference sequence). CDR3 bases: TGTGCCAGCAGCCGCGGACAAGGGCAGCCCCAGCATTTT. Its translation is CASSRGQGQPQHF.

This clonotype was found a few times. The chain joins TRBV12-5 to TRBJ1-5; perhaps TRBD1 as D (5 bases). The CDR3 consists of 14 residues. Trimming shortened V by 7 bases and J by 4 bases, and 14 bases separated the two germline ends. CDR1 is LGHNT and CDR2 is FRNRAP in the germline V gene. This chain's CDR3 is CASDQGLPNQPQHF. The CDR3 DNA reads as TGTGCTAGTGACCAGGGTCTGCCGAATCAGCCCCAGCATTTT.

This chain joins TRBV9 and TRBJ2-1; maybe TRBD2 (5 bases). V shed 0 bases and J shed 4 bases, with 11 bases lying between them. Germline lookup yields CDR1 SGDLS and CDR2 YYNGEE. The CDR3 loop spans 15 amino acids. The CDR3 coding sequence is TGTGCCAGCAGCGTAGCTATCGGAGGTTACAATGAGCAGTTCTTC. Protein product: CASSVAIGGYNEQFF. Full variable domain (outside the CDR3, taken from reference TRBV9 and TRBJ2-1): DSGVTQTPKHLITATGQRVTLRCSPRSGDLSVYWYQQSLDQGLQFLIQYYNGEERAKGNILERFSAQQFPDLHSELNLSSLELGDSALYFCASSVAIGGYNEQFFGPGTRLTVL.

Only a few counts were recorded for this clonotype. V and J are TRBV6-1 and TRBJ2-7; 11 bases line up with TRBD2. The CDR3 loop spans 14 amino acids. CDR1 and CDR2 (germline): MNHNS, SASEGT. Unmatched junction bases numbered 7, after V lost 10 bases and J lost 2 bases. The CDR3, as DNA: TGTGCCACTATGACTAGCGGGATTACCTACGAGCAGTACTTC. This sequence encodes CATMTSGITYEQYF.

This clonotype has more than one count but fewer than ten. This sequence joins TRBV7-2 and TRBJ2-1, with TRBD2 matching 11 bases. This CDR3 spans 17 amino acids. V shed 3 bases and J 3 bases; nucleotides not matched to a gene: 7. Germline CDR1 is SGHTA and CDR2 is FQGNSA. CDR3 amino acids: CASSLVAGGGFYNEQFF. CDR3 nucleotide sequence: TGTGCCAGCAGCTTGGTAGCGGGAGGGGGATTCTACAATGAGCAGTTCTTC.

This clonotype was picked up many times. The genes are TRBV28 and TRBJ1-2; 7 bases agree with TRBD1. Germline V gives CDR1 MDHEN, CDR2 SYDVKM. This CDR3 contains 14 residues. V was pared by 6 bases and J by 0 bases, with 4 bases of the junction left unmatched. The CDR3 loop is CASSSGQANYGYTF. CDR3 nucleotide sequence: TGTGCCAGCAGCTCCGGACAGGCTAACTATGGCTACACCTTC.

The V gene is TRBV30, the J gene TRBJ1-6, with TRBD1 matching over 7 bases. The CDR3 covers 16 residues. V dropped 3 bases and J dropped 7; count of bases not matched to a gene: 12. Germline values: CDR1 GTSNPN, CDR2 SVGIG (reference sequence). The CDR3 sequence: CAWSSDDGTENSPLHF. The CDR3 DNA is TGTGCCTGGAGCTCCGACGACGGGACAGAAAATTCACCCCTCCACTTT.

This clonotype occurred a few times. The junction shows a germline mismatch at one end, possibly a read error. This chain links TRBV24-1 with TRBJ2-1, with unresolved D. CDR3 length: 13 residues. CDR1 is KGHDR, CDR2 SFDVKD, per germline. The CDR3 nucleotides are TGTGCCACCGGTGATAGGAGATACAATGAGCAGTTCTTC. It yields the protein CATGDRRYNEQFF.

The chain joins TRBV6-1 to TRBJ1-5; perhaps TRBD1 as D (6 bases). V was trimmed by 5 bases and J by 2 bases, leaving 16 bases between them. The CDR3 spans 16 residues. Germline values: CDR1 MNHNS, CDR2 SASEGT. The CDR3, as DNA: TGTGCCAGCAGTACGAACAGGGAGTTGGGCAATCAGCCCCAGCATTTT. Its protein is CASSTNRELGNQPQHF.

The rearrangement joins TRBV19 to TRBJ1-5, with 10 bases fitting TRBD1. This CDR3 comprises 15 residues. With 7 bases clipped from V and 6 bases from J, the junction kept 9 bases outside the gene matches. Germline V lookup: CDR1 LNHDA, CDR2 SQIVND (reference sequence). The CDR3 DNA reads as TGTGCCAGTACCGCGGGACAGGGGAGAATTCAGCCCCAGCATTTT. Translated, it gives CASTAGQGRIQPQHF.

This clonotype was found a few times. The J gene is TRBJ1-2, the V gene TRBV7-9, with 8 bases identical to TRBD1. The CDR3 extends over 15 amino acids. Germline-derived CDR1 and CDR2 are SEHNR and FQNEAQ (reference sequence). The trim removed 1 base at V and 4 bases at J, leaving 5 bases unmatched. The CDR3 spells CASSLGTGFSYGYTF. The CDR3 DNA is TGTGCCAGCAGCTTAGGGACAGGGTTTTCCTATGGCTACACCTTC.

This chain connects TRBV12-3 or TRBV12-4 to TRBJ2-4, with D perhaps TRBD2 (5 bases). V lost 4 bases and J 5 bases, leaving 15 bases between the germline ends. There are 15 residues in the CDR3. The CDR3 region has the DNA TGTGCCAGCAGTTCCCTTCAGAGGGCGGAAAACATTCAGTACTTC. Protein: CASSSLQRAENIQYF.

This clonotype was observed at least ten times. The rearrangement joins TRBV6-6 to TRBJ2-3; unclear D gene. This CDR3 contains 15 residues. The V end lost 2 bases, the J end lost 2 bases, and 11 bases lay between the germline ends. From germline, CDR1 is MNHNY and CDR2 SVGAGI (reference sequence). The CDR3 DNA sequence: TGTGCCAGCAGTTACCAAGCCAAGAACACAGATACGCAGTATTTT. Its protein product is CASSYQAKNTDTQYF.

This clonotype appeared many times. The gene calls are TRBV20-1 and TRBJ2-3, with 12 positions matching TRBD2. The V gene's germline CDR1 is DFQATT and CDR2 SNEGSKA (reference sequence). The CDR3 totals 15 residues. J lost 0 bases, V lost 4 bases, and 2 bases had no gene match. The CDR3 loop is CSATLAGGSTDTQYF. The CDR3 nucleotides are TGCAGTGCTACCCTAGCGGGAGGGAGCACAGATACGCAGTATTTT.

The chain is built from TRBV20-1 and TRBJ2-4, with a possible D match to TRBD2 (6 bases). The V end lost 6 bases, the J end lost 7 bases, and 13 bases lay between the germline ends. CDR3 length equals 12 residues. Germline-derived CDR1 and CDR2 are DFQATT and SNEGSKA (reference sequence). The CDR3 DNA sequence: TGCAGTGCGCGGGACTTTAGGAACATTCAGTACTTC. It is translated as CSARDFRNIQYF.

This clonotype was detected only a few times. The chain combines TRBV5-1 with TRBJ2-7, with 9 bases lining up with TRBD2. The CDR3 is made up of 15 amino acids. V shed 3 bases and J 4 bases; nucleotides not matched to a gene: 8. Germline CDR1 is SGHRS and CDR2 is YFSETQ. The CDR3: CASSYLLAGEYEQYF. The DNA of the CDR3 is TGCGCCAGCAGCTACCTATTAGCGGGAGAGTACGAGCAGTACTTC.

The chain recombines TRBV19 with TRBJ2-3; 9 bases are shared with TRBD1. The CDR3 extends over 14 amino acids. Germline loops: CDR1 LNHDA, CDR2 SQIVND (reference sequence). V gave up 5 bases and J gave up 1 base; unmatched junction bases: 1. CDR3 protein: CASSDRGGTDTQYF. CDR3 DNA sequence: TGTGCCAGTAGTGACAGGGGGGGCACAGATACGCAGTATTTT.

This clonotype was detected ten times or more. This chain connects TRBV11-2 to TRBJ1-2; 7 positions agree with TRBD1. The CDR3 consists of 17 residues. Germline V gives CDR1 SGHAT, CDR2 FQNNGV. V shed 0 bases, J shed 4 bases, and the junction held 11 bases outside the gene matches. The CDR3 sequence is CASSLEPGTASFYGYTF. The CDR3 DNA reads as TGTGCCAGCAGCTTAGAACCCGGGACAGCCTCTTTCTATGGCTACACCTTC.

The chain links TRBV2 to TRBJ2-3, with a weak D call TRBD2 (5 bases). Germline-derived CDR1 and CDR2 are SNHLY and FYNNEI. This CDR3 contains 16 residues. V lost 4 bases and J lost 4, with 18 bases in between. In nucleotides, the CDR3 is TGTGCCAGCAGTGTGCGCGGCAATCGGGGAGCAGATACGCAGTATTTT. Translating gives CASSVRGNRGADTQYF.

In this sample, this clonotype turned up a few times. The V and J genes are TRBV3-1 and TRBJ1-1, with 10 bases lining up with TRBD1. J gave up 11 bases and V 4 bases, and 4 bases lay outside the gene matches. The CDR3 runs to 12 residues. The germline V gene has CDR1 LGHDT and CDR2 YNNKEL (reference sequence). The CDR3 region is CASSPRTGGAFF. The CDR3 DNA reads TGTGCCAGCAGCCCCAGGACAGGGGGTGCTTTCTTT. Variable domain in full (rest from reference TRBV3-1 and TRBJ1-1): DTAVSQTPKYLVTQMGNDKSIKCEQNLGHDTMYWYKQDSKKFLKIMFSYNNKELIINETVPNRFSPKSPDKAHLNLHINSLELGDSAVYFCASSPRTGGAFFGQGTRLTVV.

This clonotype was seen more than once but under ten times. The chain links TRBV30 to TRBJ2-6; D gene unclear. The V gene's germline CDR1 is GTSNPN and CDR2 SVGIG (reference sequence). The CDR3 contains 14 residues. V lost 6 bases and J 2 bases, leaving 11 bases between the germline ends. CDR3 DNA sequence: TGTGCCTGTCAATTTGGGGCTGGGGCCAACGTCCTGACTTTC. Amino acid sequence: CACQFGAGANVLTF.

The chain employs TRBV28 and TRBJ1-1, with 8 bases aligning to TRBD1. The V gene's germline CDR1 is MDHEN and CDR2 SYDVKM. The CDR3 has 17 residues. The V and J ends lost 5 bases and 2 bases, in that order; junction bases with no gene match: 13. Written as DNA, the CDR3 is TGTGCCAGCAGTCCGACAGGGGAAGGCCCGGCCAACACTGAAGCTTTCTTT. It is translated as CASSPTGEGPANTEAFF.

The chain has TRBV27 and TRBJ2-3; D is unresolved. Between the trimmed V and J ends, which lost 3 bases and 2 bases, there was a span of 12 bases. Per germline, CDR1 MNHEY and CDR2 SMNVEV (reference sequence). The CDR3 runs 15 residues. CDR3 residues: CASSFRAQNTDTQYF. CDR3 DNA sequence: TGTGCCAGCAGTTTCAGAGCACAGAACACAGATACGCAGTATTTT.